This is a list of T cell receptor beta chains from one sample in a study of OX40 agonist ivuxolimab in advanced cancers. Repertoires were generated with immunoSEQ multiplex PCR, while TCRdb's copy carries only in-frame clones and drops some. The sample carries about 23,000 clones, about 87% recorded once. Sequenced material: CD4+ or CD8+ T cells sorted from blood, taken in a trial of the OX40 agonist ivuxolimab. These receptor sequences come from an adult with an advanced solid tumor such as melanoma, head and neck, liver or kidney cancer. The CDR3 runs from the conserved cysteine through the conserved F or W. The D gene is left open where the match is weak. Not all rows give a size; the values are once, few, many and, for expanded clones, a class.

V: TRBV6-6; D: NA; size: once; J: TRBJ2-7; CDR3: CASSQGRGLEQYF; DNA: TGTGCCAGCAGTCAGGGGCGAGGTCTCGAGCAGTACTTC
V: TRBV19; D: NA; size: NA; J: TRBJ1-2; CDR3: CASTPDQGDGYTF; DNA: TGTGCCAGTACCCCGGACCAGGGTGATGGCTACACCTTC
V: TRBV5-1; D: TRBD1; size: NA; J: TRBJ2-3; CDR3: CASSSRGLGTDTQYF; DNA: TGCGCCAGCAGCTCAAGGGGGCTGGGGACAGATACGCAGTATTTT
V: TRBV4-1; D: NA; size: NA; J: TRBJ1-4; CDR3: CASSQDRVGVSEKLFF; DNA: TGCGCCAGCAGCCAAGACAGGGTCGGGGTGAGTGAAAAACTGTTTTTT
V: TRBV19; D: TRBD1; size: NA; J: TRBJ2-4; CDR3: CASSIDLGQANIQYF; DNA: TGTGCCAGTAGTATAGATCTAGGACAGGCCAACATTCAGTACTTC
V: TRBV19; D: NA; size: NA; J: TRBJ2-5; CDR3: CASSPGTEWTQYF; DNA: TGTGCCAGTAGTCCTGGGACGGAGTGGACCCAGTACTTC
V: TRBV5-1; D: NA; size: NA; J: TRBJ1-2; CDR3: CASSLYGVPSSYGYTF; DNA: TGCGCCAGCAGCTTATATGGGGTCCCTAGCTCTTATGGCTACACCTTC
V: TRBV5-1; D: TRBD2; size: NA; J: TRBJ2-3; CDR3: CASSSRSGGFTDTQYF; DNA: TGCGCCAGCAGCTCCCGTAGCGGGGGATTCACAGATACGCAGTATTTT
V: TRBV19; D: NA; size: NA; J: TRBJ2-6; CDR3: CASSRSGQSSGANVLTF; DNA: TGTGCCAGTAGTCGCTCAGGACAGTCCTCTGGGGCCAACGTCCTGACTTTC
V: TRBV5-1; D: TRBD2; size: NA; J: TRBJ2-7; CDR3: CASSANFPSGGAISYEQYF; DNA: TGCGCCAGCAGCGCGAATTTCCCTAGCGGGGGGGCTATCTCCTACGAGCAGTACTTC
V: TRBV9; D: NA; size: few; J: TRBJ2-1; CDR3: CASSPRIQPGHKIF; DNA: TGTGCCAGCAGCCCTAGAATTCAGCCGGGACACAAAATCTTC
V: TRBV6-5; D: TRBD1; size: NA; J: TRBJ1-2; CDR3: CASSYRGGGLGYTF; DNA: TGTGCCAGCAGTTACCGAGGGGGCGGACTTGGCTACACCTTC
V: TRBV10-1; D: NA; size: NA; J: TRBJ2-1; CDR3: CASSERQNEQFF; DNA: TGCGCCAGCAGTGAGCGTCAGAATGAGCAGTTCTTC
V: TRBV19; D: TRBD1; size: NA; J: TRBJ2-5; CDR3: CASRAGGGETQYF; DNA: TGTGCCAGTAGGGCAGGGGGCGGGGAGACCCAGTACTTC
V: TRBV2; D: NA; size: NA; J: TRBJ1-6; CDR3: CASSEARGENSPLHF; DNA: TGTGCCAGCAGTGAAGCCCGAGGGGAGAATTCACCCCTCCACTTT
V: TRBV28; D: NA; size: NA; J: TRBJ1-3; CDR3: CASSLWSDQDTIYF; DNA: TGTGCCAGCAGTTTATGGTCAGATCAGGACACCATATATTTT
V: TRBV5-1; D: NA; size: NA; J: TRBJ2-1; CDR3: CASSLGVNEQFF; DNA: TGCGCCAGCAGCTTGGGGGTCAATGAGCAGTTCTTC
V: TRBV20-1; D: NA; size: NA; J: TRBJ2-7; CDR3: CSARQNYEQYF; DNA: TGCAGTGCTAGACAGAACTACGAGCAGTACTTC
V: TRBV5-1; D: NA; size: NA; J: TRBJ2-7; CDR3: CASSQRPGSLNEQYF; DNA: TGCGCCAGCAGCCAACGGCCCGGTAGCTTGAACGAGCAGTACTTC
V: TRBV15; D: NA; size: NA; J: TRBJ1-3; CDR3: CATSRTVGNTIYF; DNA: TGTGCCACCAGCAGGACAGTAGGAAACACCATATATTTT
V: TRBV19; D: NA; size: NA; J: TRBJ2-3; CDR3: CASSIGWRGEQYF; DNA: TGTGCCAGTAGTATAGGTTGGAGGGGGGAGCAGTATTTT
V: TRBV7-2; D: NA; size: NA; J: TRBJ2-7; CDR3: CASSLSVSGNEQYF; DNA: TGTGCCAGCAGCTTATCGGTTTCGGGAAACGAGCAGTACTTC
V: TRBV11-2; D: NA; size: once; J: TRBJ2-4; CDR3: CASSLGENIQYF; DNA: TGTGCCAGCAGCTTGGGAGAAAACATTCAGTACTTC
V: TRBV28; D: NA; size: NA; J: TRBJ1-3; CDR3: CASSSGVRGNTIYF; DNA: TGTGCCAGCAGTTCAGGGGTTAGGGGAAACACCATATATTTT
V: TRBV2; D: NA; size: few; J: TRBJ1-6; CDR3: CASTSTGINSPLHF; DNA: TGTGCCAGCACCTCTACAGGGATCAATTCACCCCTCCACTTT
V: TRBV11-2; D: NA; size: once; J: TRBJ2-7; CDR3: CASSWELGIEQYF; DNA: TGTGCCAGCAGCTGGGAGCTGGGGATTGAGCAGTACTTC
V: TRBV19; D: TRBD1; size: NA; J: TRBJ1-4; CDR3: CASTPMTGRDEKLFF; DNA: TGTGCCAGTACCCCGATGACAGGGCGGGATGAAAAACTGTTTTTT
V: TRBV7-2; D: TRBD1; size: NA; J: TRBJ1-5; CDR3: CASSLGRGQEHQPQHF; DNA: TGTGCCAGCAGCTTAGGTCGTGGACAGGAACATCAGCCCCAGCATTTT
V: TRBV14; D: NA; size: NA; J: TRBJ1-1; CDR3: CASSQDGQRTEVFF; DNA: TGTGCCAGCAGCCAAGATGGACAGAGAACAGAAGTTTTCTTT
V: TRBV19; D: NA; size: NA; J: TRBJ1-6; CDR3: CASSIGGGENSPLHF; DNA: TGTGCCAGTAGTATAGGGGGGGGTGAGAATTCACCCCTCCACTTT
V: TRBV30; D: NA; size: NA; J: TRBJ1-5; CDR3: CAWSVRGNQPQHF; DNA: TGTGCCTGGAGTGTTCGAGGGAATCAGCCCCAGCATTTT
V: TRBV25-1; D: TRBD1; size: once; J: TRBJ1-1; CDR3: CASSGDRGFRTEAFF; DNA: TGTGCCAGCAGTGGGGACAGAGGTTTTAGGACTGAAGCTTTCTTT
V: TRBV6-5; D: NA; size: few; J: TRBJ1-5; CDR3: CASRTSRDQPQHF; DNA: TGTGCCAGCCGGACCTCGAGGGACCAGCCCCAGCATTTT
V: TRBV5-1; D: NA; size: once; J: TRBJ1-2; CDR3: CASSSQGWDGYTF; DNA: TGCGCCAGCAGCTCTCAGGGGTGGGATGGCTACACCTTC
V: TRBV7-2; D: NA; size: NA; J: TRBJ2-5; CDR3: CASSLVGTVAETQYF; DNA: TGTGCCAGCAGCTTAGTAGGGACGGTGGCGGAGACCCAGTACTTC
V: TRBV5-1; D: NA; size: NA; J: TRBJ2-1; CDR3: CASSQPRLSGAAYNEQFF; DNA: TGCGCCAGCAGCCAACCACGTCTTAGCGGAGCAGCTTACAATGAGCAGTTCTTC
V: TRBV11-3; D: TRBD1; size: NA; J: TRBJ2-7; CDR3: CASSSDYRGPYEQYF; DNA: TGTGCCAGCAGCTCAGACTACAGGGGGCCCTACGAGCAGTACTTC
V: TRBV5-4; D: NA; size: once; J: TRBJ1-6; CDR3: CASSLNRANSPLHF; DNA: TGTGCCAGCAGCTTGAACAGGGCGAATTCACCCCTCCACTTT
V: TRBV27; D: TRBD2; size: NA; J: TRBJ2-1; CDR3: CASSLGLAAPAFF; DNA: TGTGCCAGCAGTTTGGGACTAGCGGCCCCCGCTTTCTTC
V: TRBV19; D: TRBD2; size: NA; J: TRBJ2-1; CDR3: CASSSLAENYNEQFF; DNA: TGTGCCAGTAGTTCCCTAGCGGAGAACTACAATGAGCAGTTCTTC
V: TRBV5-1; D: NA; size: NA; J: TRBJ2-3; CDR3: CASSLLAGLTTDTQYF; DNA: TGCGCCAGCAGCTTGCTGGCAGGGCTAACCACAGATACGCAGTATTTT
V: TRBV14; D: NA; size: NA; J: TRBJ1-1; CDR3: CASSQVGVVTEAFF; DNA: TGTGCCAGCAGCCAAGTGGGAGTTGTCACTGAAGCTTTCTTT
V: TRBV11-2; D: NA; size: NA; J: TRBJ1-4; CDR3: CASSLVPRPTNEKLFF; DNA: TGTGCCAGCAGCTTAGTGCCCCGACCAACTAATGAAAAACTGTTTTTT
V: TRBV11-2; D: TRBD2; size: NA; J: TRBJ2-1; CDR3: CASSFGLAGGNEQFF; DNA: TGTGCCAGCAGCTTTGGACTAGCGGGGGGCAATGAGCAGTTCTTC
V: TRBV5-1; D: TRBD1; size: NA; J: TRBJ2-3; CDR3: CASSLQGAGTDTQYF; DNA: TGCGCCAGCAGCTTACAGGGGGCTGGCACAGATACGCAGTATTTT
V: TRBV5-4; D: TRBD1; size: NA; J: TRBJ2-2; CDR3: CASSLGDRGNTGELFF; DNA: TGTGCCAGCAGCTTGGGGGACAGGGGGAACACCGGGGAGCTGTTTTTT
V: TRBV6-5; D: NA; size: NA; J: TRBJ1-5; CDR3: CASREGNQPQHF; DNA: TGTGCCAGCAGGGAGGGGAATCAGCCCCAGCATTTT
V: TRBV21-1; D: NA; size: NA; J: TRBJ1-2; CDR3: CASSSQCRDPINYGYTF; DNA: TGTGCCAGCAGCAGCCAGTGCCGGGACCCGATTAACTATGGCTACACCTTC
V: TRBV19; D: TRBD1; size: once; J: TRBJ1-1; CDR3: CASSRDRGQLNTEAFF; DNA: TGTGCCAGTAGTAGGGATCGGGGACAGTTGAACACTGAAGCTTTCTTT
V: TRBV14; D: NA; size: NA; J: TRBJ2-5; CDR3: CASSQGLPGTTQETQYF; DNA: TGTGCCAGCAGCCAAGGACTTCCCGGCACCACCCAAGAGACCCAGTACTTC
V: TRBV5-6; D: NA; size: NA; J: TRBJ1-1; CDR3: CASSNQGRGMSTEAFF; DNA: TGTGCCAGCAGTAACCAGGGGAGGGGAATGAGCACTGAAGCTTTCTTT
V: TRBV19; D: NA; size: NA; J: TRBJ1-5; CDR3: CASSNRFNQPQHF; DNA: TGTGCCAGTAGTAACAGGTTCAATCAGCCCCAGCATTTT